Listed below are T cell receptor beta chains from one sample, sequenced in a study of OX40 agonist ivuxolimab in advanced cancers. Clones were read by immunoSEQ multiplex PCR, and TCRdb kept only the in-frame ones, dropping some. The table records over 80,000 clones, about 93% of them present only once. This material consisted of CD4+ or CD8+ T cells sorted from blood, taken in a trial of the OX40 agonist ivuxolimab. The receptor set was obtained from an adult with an advanced solid tumor such as melanoma, head and neck, liver or kidney cancer. The CDR3 runs from the conserved cysteine through the conserved F or W. A D gene is named only where the DNA matches it firmly. Size is omitted from some rows. Given values are once, few, many or a class for expanded clones.

j_gene: TRBJ2-7
v_gene: TRBV29-1
abundance: NA
d_gene: TRBD1
CDR3aa: CSVWRFRDRGYEQYF
CDR3nt: TGCAGCGTTTGGAGGTTCCGGGACAGAGGCTACGAGCAGTACTTC

j_gene: TRBJ1-5
v_gene: TRBV19
abundance: NA
d_gene: NA
CDR3aa: CASSIPGRNNQPQHF
CDR3nt: TGTGCCAGTAGTATTCCGGGGAGGAACAATCAGCCCCAGCATTTT

j_gene: TRBJ1-1
v_gene: TRBV5-5
abundance: NA
d_gene: TRBD1
CDR3aa: CASSSNRGRDTEAFF
CDR3nt: TGTGCCAGCAGCTCCAACAGGGGGCGAGACACTGAAGCTTTCTTT

j_gene: TRBJ2-7
v_gene: TRBV11-1
abundance: NA
d_gene: TRBD2
CDR3aa: CASSFGLALLKSYEQYF
CDR3nt: TGTGCCAGCAGCTTCGGACTAGCGCTGCTAAAGAGTTACGAGCAGTACTTC

j_gene: TRBJ1-4
v_gene: TRBV7-9
abundance: NA
d_gene: NA
CDR3aa: CASSPGGNEKLFF
CDR3nt: TGTGCCAGCAGCCCCGGGGGTAATGAAAAACTGTTTTTT

j_gene: TRBJ2-7
v_gene: TRBV2
abundance: few
d_gene: NA
CDR3aa: CASSEGVLGEQYF
CDR3nt: TGTGCCAGCAGTGAAGGGGTGTTGGGGGAGCAGTACTTC

j_gene: TRBJ2-1
v_gene: TRBV5-4
abundance: NA
d_gene: NA
CDR3aa: CASSLAGPANEQFF
CDR3nt: TGTGCCAGCAGCTTGGCGGGTCCAGCGAATGAGCAGTTCTTC

j_gene: TRBJ2-1
v_gene: TRBV19
abundance: NA
d_gene: TRBD2
CDR3aa: CASSISGAGISYNEQFF
CDR3nt: TGTGCCAGTAGTATAAGCGGAGCGGGGATATCCTACAATGAGCAGTTCTTC

j_gene: TRBJ1-4
v_gene: TRBV5-5
abundance: NA
d_gene: NA
CDR3aa: CASSLVGLGAEKLFF
CDR3nt: TGTGCCAGCAGCTTGGTAGGCCTAGGGGCTGAAAAACTGTTTTTT

j_gene: TRBJ2-7
v_gene: TRBV5-1
abundance: NA
d_gene: NA
CDR3aa: CASSVGTLSRNYEQYF
CDR3nt: TGCGCCAGCAGCGTCGGGACTCTTAGCCGAAACTACGAGCAGTACTTC

j_gene: TRBJ2-2
v_gene: TRBV5-1
abundance: NA
d_gene: NA
CDR3aa: CASSPDAAENTGELFF
CDR3nt: TGCGCCAGCAGCCCGGACGCGGCGGAGAACACCGGGGAGCTGTTTTTT

j_gene: TRBJ2-5
v_gene: TRBV29-1
abundance: NA
d_gene: TRBD2
CDR3aa: CSVGTSGAQETQYF
CDR3nt: TGCAGCGTTGGGACTAGCGGGGCCCAAGAGACCCAGTACTTC

j_gene: TRBJ1-1
v_gene: TRBV15
abundance: NA
d_gene: NA
CDR3aa: CATSWEIRVNTEAFF
CDR3nt: TGTGCCACCAGCTGGGAGATTAGGGTGAACACTGAAGCTTTCTTT

j_gene: TRBJ2-1
v_gene: TRBV5-8
abundance: NA
d_gene: TRBD2
CDR3aa: CASSFVGLAGGRSYNEQFF
CDR3nt: TGTGCCAGCAGCTTCGTCGGACTAGCGGGAGGGCGGTCCTACAATGAGCAGTTCTTC

j_gene: TRBJ1-1
v_gene: TRBV5-1
abundance: few
d_gene: TRBD1
CDR3aa: CASSPPRDRAEAFF
CDR3nt: TGCGCCAGCAGCCCGCCCAGGGACAGGGCTGAAGCTTTCTTT

j_gene: TRBJ2-5
v_gene: TRBV6-4
abundance: once
d_gene: NA
CDR3aa: CASRAVTRQETQYF
CDR3nt: TGTGCCAGCAGGGCGGTAACACGTCAAGAGACCCAGTACTTC

j_gene: TRBJ1-2
v_gene: TRBV5-1
abundance: NA
d_gene: NA
CDR3aa: CASSTGEAYGYTF
CDR3nt: TGCGCCAGCAGCACGGGGGAGGCCTATGGCTACACCTTC

j_gene: TRBJ1-2
v_gene: TRBV7-8
abundance: NA
d_gene: NA
CDR3aa: CASSPIRGAFDGYTF
CDR3nt: TGTGCCAGCAGCCCCATTCGGGGGGCCTTCGATGGCTACACCTTC

j_gene: TRBJ1-5
v_gene: TRBV7-8
abundance: NA
d_gene: NA
CDR3aa: CASSLDWGAGQPQHF
CDR3nt: TGTGCCAGCAGCTTAGATTGGGGCGCAGGCCAGCCCCAGCATTTT

j_gene: TRBJ2-5
v_gene: TRBV28
abundance: NA
d_gene: NA
CDR3aa: CASSLTGKETQYF
CDR3nt: TGTGCCAGCAGCTTAACAGGGAAAGAGACCCAGTACTTC

j_gene: TRBJ2-3
v_gene: TRBV19
abundance: NA
d_gene: NA
CDR3aa: CASRAPDTDTQYF
CDR3nt: TGTGCCAGTAGAGCCCCGGACACAGATACGCAGTATTTT

j_gene: TRBJ2-3
v_gene: TRBV18
abundance: NA
d_gene: TRBD1
CDR3aa: CASSPALGQVTDTQYF
CDR3nt: TGTGCCAGCTCACCGGCTTTGGGACAGGTTACAGATACGCAGTATTTT

j_gene: TRBJ2-5
v_gene: TRBV21-1
abundance: NA
d_gene: NA
CDR3aa: CADAGVGTQYF
CDR3nt: TGTGCCGACGCGGGGGTAGGGACCCAGTACTTC

j_gene: TRBJ1-6
v_gene: TRBV30
abundance: once
d_gene: NA
CDR3aa: CAWSGTANSPLHF
CDR3nt: TGTGCCTGGAGTGGGACAGCTAATTCACCCCTCCACTTT

j_gene: TRBJ2-5
v_gene: TRBV10-3
abundance: few
d_gene: TRBD1
CDR3aa: CAISGGTGHLETQYF
CDR3nt: TGTGCCATCAGCGGCGGGACAGGGCATTTGGAGACCCAGTACTTC

j_gene: TRBJ1-1
v_gene: TRBV4-3
abundance: NA
d_gene: NA
CDR3aa: CASSRNTGNTEAFF
CDR3nt: TGCGCCAGCAGCCGGAATACAGGGAACACTGAAGCTTTCTTT